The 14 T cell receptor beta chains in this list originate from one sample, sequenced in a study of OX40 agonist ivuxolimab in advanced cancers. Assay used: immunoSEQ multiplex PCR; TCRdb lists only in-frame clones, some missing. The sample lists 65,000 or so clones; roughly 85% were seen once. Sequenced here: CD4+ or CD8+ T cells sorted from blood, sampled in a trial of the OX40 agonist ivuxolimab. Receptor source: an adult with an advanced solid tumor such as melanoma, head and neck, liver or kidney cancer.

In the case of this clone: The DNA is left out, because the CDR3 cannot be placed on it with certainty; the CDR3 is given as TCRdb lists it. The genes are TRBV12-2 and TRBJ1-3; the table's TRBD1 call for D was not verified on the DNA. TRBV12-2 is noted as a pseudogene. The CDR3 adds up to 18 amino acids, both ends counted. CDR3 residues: CASRLEWGQGNPGNTIYF.

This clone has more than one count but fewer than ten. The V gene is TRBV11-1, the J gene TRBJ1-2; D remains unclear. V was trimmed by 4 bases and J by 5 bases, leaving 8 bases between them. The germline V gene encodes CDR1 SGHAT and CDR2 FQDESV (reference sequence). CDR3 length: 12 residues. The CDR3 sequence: CASSSGPYGYTF. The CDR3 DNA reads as TGTGCCAGCAGCTCAGGCCCTTATGGCTACACCTTC.

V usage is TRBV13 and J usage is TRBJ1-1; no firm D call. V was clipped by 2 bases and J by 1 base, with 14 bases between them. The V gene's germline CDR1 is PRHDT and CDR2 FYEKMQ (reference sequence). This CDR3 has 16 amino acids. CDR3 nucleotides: TGTGCCAGCAGCTTAAAACCTGGGCTCCAGAACACTGAAGCTTTCTTT. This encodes CASSLKPGLQNTEAFF.

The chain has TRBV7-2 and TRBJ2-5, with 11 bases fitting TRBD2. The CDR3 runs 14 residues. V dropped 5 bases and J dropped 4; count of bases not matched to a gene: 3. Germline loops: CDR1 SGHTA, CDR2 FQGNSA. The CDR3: CASSDSGGGETQYF. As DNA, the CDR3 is TGTGCCAGCAGCGATAGCGGGGGGGGAGAGACCCAGTACTTC.

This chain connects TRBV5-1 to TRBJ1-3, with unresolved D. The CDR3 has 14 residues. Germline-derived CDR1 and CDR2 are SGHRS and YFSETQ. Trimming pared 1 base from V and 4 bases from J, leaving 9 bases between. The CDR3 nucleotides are TGCGCCAGCAGCTTGACCAGTCCAGGAAACACCATATATTTT. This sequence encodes CASSLTSPGNTIYF.

The CDR3 DNA reads TGTGCTAGTGGTTTGTTTGCGACGGGAGAGCAGTTCTTC. Protein: CASGLFATGEQFF. The V gene is TRBV12-5, the J gene TRBJ2-1; D perhaps matches TRBD2 (5 bases). V was cut by 2 bases and J by 10 bases, with 12 bases left in between. Germline-derived CDR1 and CDR2 are LGHNT and FRNRAP. The CDR3 has 13 amino acids.

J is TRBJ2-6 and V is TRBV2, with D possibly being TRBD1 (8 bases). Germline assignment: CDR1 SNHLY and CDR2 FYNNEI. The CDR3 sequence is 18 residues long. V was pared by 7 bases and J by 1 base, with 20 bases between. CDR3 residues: CASNPRYRGGSGANVLTF. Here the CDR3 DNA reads TGTGCCAGCAACCCAAGGTACAGGGGGGGATCTGGGGCCAACGTCCTGACTTTC.

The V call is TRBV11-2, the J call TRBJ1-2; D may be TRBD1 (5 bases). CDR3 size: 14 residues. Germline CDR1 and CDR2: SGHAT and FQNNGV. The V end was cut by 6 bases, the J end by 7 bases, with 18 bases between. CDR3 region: CASSSRLQGPGYTF. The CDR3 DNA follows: TGTGCCAGCAGTTCCAGGCTCCAGGGTCCTGGCTACACCTTC.

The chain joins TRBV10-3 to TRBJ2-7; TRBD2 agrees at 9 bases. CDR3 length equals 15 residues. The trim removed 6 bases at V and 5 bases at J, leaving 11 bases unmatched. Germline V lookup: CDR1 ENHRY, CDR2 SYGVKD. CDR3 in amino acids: CAISDPGLAPNEQYF. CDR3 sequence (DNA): TGTGCCATCAGCGATCCGGGACTAGCCCCCAACGAGCAGTACTTC.

The CDR3 coding sequence is TGTGCCACCAGCAGGGGAGGCCGCCGGGAGTACTTC. The encoded protein is CATSRGGRREYF. The chain joins TRBV15 to TRBJ2-7; D perhaps matches TRBD2 (6 bases). Germline values: CDR1 LNHNV, CDR2 YYDKDF (reference sequence). The length of the CDR3 is 12 residues. The V end lost 3 bases, the J end lost 11 bases, and 14 bases lay between the germline ends.

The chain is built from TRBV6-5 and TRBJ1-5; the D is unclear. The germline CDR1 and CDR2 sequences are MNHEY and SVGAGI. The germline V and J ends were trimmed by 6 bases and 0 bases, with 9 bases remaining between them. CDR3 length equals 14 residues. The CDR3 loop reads CASSEALSNQPQHF. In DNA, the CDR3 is TGTGCCAGCAGCGAAGCACTTAGCAATCAGCCCCAGCATTTT.

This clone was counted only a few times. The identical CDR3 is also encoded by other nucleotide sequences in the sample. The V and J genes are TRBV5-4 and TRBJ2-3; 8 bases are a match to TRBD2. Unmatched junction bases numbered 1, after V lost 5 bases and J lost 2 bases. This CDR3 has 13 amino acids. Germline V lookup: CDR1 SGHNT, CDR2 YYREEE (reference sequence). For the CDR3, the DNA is TGTGCCAGCAGACTAGCGGTCACAGATACGCAGTATTTT. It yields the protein CASRLAVTDTQYF.

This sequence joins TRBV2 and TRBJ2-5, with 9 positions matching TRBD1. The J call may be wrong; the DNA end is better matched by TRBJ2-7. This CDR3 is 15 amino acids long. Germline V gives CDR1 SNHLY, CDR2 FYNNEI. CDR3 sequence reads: CASSDAGQGNYEQYF. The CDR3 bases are TGTGCCAGCAGCGACGCGGGACAGGGTAACTACGAGCAGTACTTC.

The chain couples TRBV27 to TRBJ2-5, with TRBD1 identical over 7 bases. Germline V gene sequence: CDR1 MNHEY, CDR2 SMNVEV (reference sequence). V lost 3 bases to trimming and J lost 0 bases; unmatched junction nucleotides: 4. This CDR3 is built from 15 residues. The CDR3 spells CASSFRDSHQETQYF. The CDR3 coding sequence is TGTGCCAGCAGTTTCAGGGACAGTCACCAAGAGACCCAGTACTTC.